These 5 T cell receptor beta chains originate from one sample sequenced in a study of T cell responses to AZD1222 COVID-19 vaccine. Sequencing was performed with immunoSEQ multiplex PCR; in TCRdb, only in-frame clones are kept and a portion is missing. The table shows about 110,000 clones, with around 90% occurring only once. The material was peripheral blood, obtained on day 0 of MenACWY control vaccination. The receptors originated from an adult in good health.

The chain carries TRBV28 and TRBJ2-7, with no clear D. The germline V gene encodes CDR1 MDHEN and CDR2 SYDVKM. The germline V and J ends were trimmed by 3 bases and 0 bases, with 9 bases remaining between them. This CDR3 contains 14 residues. The CDR3 nucleotides are TGTGCCAGCAGTTTGGTCGGCACCTCCTACGAGCAGTACTTC. Translated: CASSLVGTSYEQYF.

This chain connects TRBV29-1 to TRBJ1-2; D is unclear. Trimming removed 6 bases at V and 9 bases at J, with 14 bases between. CDR1 is SQVTM, CDR2 ANQGSEA, per germline. The CDR3 contains 11 residues. The CDR3 spells CSVAFGDRYTF. The CDR3 region has the DNA TGCAGCGTAGCGTTCGGGGATCGCTACACCTTC.

The chain links TRBV28 to TRBJ2-1, with 7 bases identical to TRBD2. CDR1 is MDHEN and CDR2 is SYDVKM in the germline V gene. After removal of 2 bases from V and 0 bases from J, the junction contained 10 bases not matched to a gene. This CDR3 spans 18 amino acids. DNA for the CDR3: TGTGCCAGCAGTTTAGGTGGGCTAGCGGTGAGCTCCTACAATGAGCAGTTCTTC. It yields the protein CASSLGGLAVSSYNEQFF.

The rearrangement uses TRBV9 and TRBJ2-1; D tentatively fits TRBD1 or TRBD2 (5 bases each). The CDR3 consists of 14 residues. Germline V gene lookup returns CDR1 SGDLS and CDR2 YYNGEE. V lost 2 bases, J lost 2 bases, and 8 bases lay in between. In nucleotides, the CDR3 is TGTGCCAGCAGCGTGGGGGATGCCTACAATGAGCAGTTCTTC. Its translation is CASSVGDAYNEQFF.

This rearrangement joins TRBV5-1 to TRBJ1-1; D is undetermined. This CDR3 is built from 14 residues. Trimming stripped 5 bases from V and 5 bases from J, with 16 bases between. Germline V gene sequence: CDR1 SGHRS, CDR2 YFSETQ. The CDR3 protein is CASSSGHRGTEAFF. The CDR3 DNA is TGCGCCAGCAGTAGCGGCCATCGTGGGACTGAAGCTTTCTTT.